The 32 T cell receptor beta chains given below trace back to one sample, sequenced in a study of CD8 T cells in ankylosing spondylitis. TCRdb re-analysed the 5' RACE reads in MiXCR, keeping a single row per CDR3 protein. Found here are 200,000 to 250,000 distinct CDR3 sequences, 8.2% of them singletons; the top ten hold 4% to 5.5%. The sequenced material came from blood, either unsorted or a sorted T cell fraction (not recorded which). All receptors derive from a female donor with ankylosing spondylitis or in good health (not recorded which).

This chain links TRBV7-6 with TRBJ2-5, with 13 bases aligning to TRBD2. The ends lost 4 bases at V and 5 bases at J; junction bases unmatched: 13. CDR1 SGHVS and CDR2 FNYEAQ come from the germline V gene. The CDR3 totals 18 residues. In DNA form, the CDR3 reads TGTGCCAGCAGCTCATTATACGGGACTAGCGGGATCGGGGAGACCCAGTACTTC. Translating gives CASSSLYGTSGIGETQYF.

This clonotype was seen many times. The gene calls are TRBV7-2 and TRBJ2-7; 8 positions agree with TRBD2. The CDR3 is made up of 13 amino acids. The V and J ends lost 4 bases and 6 bases, in that order; junction bases with no gene match: 5. The germline CDR1 and CDR2 sequences are SGHTA and FQGNSA. The CDR3 sequence: CASSSRGGAEQYF. CDR3 nucleotides: TGTGCCAGCAGCTCCCGGGGGGGCGCCGAGCAGTACTTC.

The rearrangement uses TRBV7-2 and TRBJ1-4; D possibly corresponds to TRBD1 (5 bases). Germline assignment: CDR1 SGHTA and CDR2 FQGNSA. This CDR3 is 14 amino acids long. Trimming pared 8 bases from V and 3 bases from J, leaving 13 bases between. The CDR3 sequence: CASSLGGSNEKLFF. The CDR3 DNA sequence: TGTGCCAGCTCTCTGGGGGGTTCTAATGAAAAACTGTTTTTT.

This clonotype was counted between two and nine times. The chain uses TRBV2 and TRBJ1-5; D is possibly TRBD1 (5 bases). V lost 4 bases to trimming and J lost 7 bases, with 14 bases between them. CDR1 is SNHLY, CDR2 FYNNEI, per germline. This CDR3 is built from 14 residues. Written as DNA, the CDR3 is TGTGCCAGCAGTGCAGACAGTCTTTTCCAGCCCCAGCATTTT. As protein: CASSADSLFQPQHF. Variable domain in full (rest from reference TRBV2 and TRBJ1-5): EPEVTQTPSHQVTQMGQEVILRCVPISNHLYFYWYRQILGQKVEFLVSFYNNEISEKSEIFDDQFSVERPDGSNFTLKIRSTKLEDSAMYFCASSADSLFQPQHFGDGTRLSIL.

Many counts were recorded for this clonotype. The chain recombines TRBV5-5 with TRBJ2-5; TRBD2 aligns across 7 bases. Germline V gene sequence: CDR1 SGHKS, CDR2 YYEKEE (reference sequence). The CDR3 has 15 amino acids. V dropped 2 bases and J dropped 5; count of bases not matched to a gene: 9. DNA of the CDR3: TGTGCCAGCAGCTTAGGTGGGAGGGCCCGGGAGACCCAGTACTTC. Its protein is CASSLGGRARETQYF.

In its sample, this clonotype was seen many times. The V gene is TRBV20-1, the J gene TRBJ1-1; D gene ambiguous. V lost 3 bases, J lost 5 bases, and 13 bases lay in between. CDR3 length: 13 residues. Germline CDR1 is DFQATT and CDR2 is SNEGSKA (reference sequence). The chain's CDR3 is CSASKGGSTEAFF. For the CDR3, the DNA is TGCAGTGCTAGTAAGGGAGGTTCAACTGAAGCTTTCTTT.

This clonotype showed up many times. The chain links TRBV4-3 to TRBJ2-2, with a tentative D call TRBD1 (6 bases). From germline, CDR1 is LGHNA and CDR2 YSLEER. The CDR3 consists of 17 residues. The V end was cut by 3 bases, the J end by 2 bases, with 16 bases between. CDR3 sequence (DNA): TGCGCCAGCAGCCAGCCGTTGGACAGACAAAACACCGGGGAGCTGTTTTTT. This encodes CASSQPLDRQNTGELFF.

There are many counts of this clonotype. CDR3 in amino acids: CASSLGDRYYGYTF. The CDR3 DNA sequence: TGCGCCAGCAGCTTGGGGGACAGATACTATGGCTACACCTTC. The chain has TRBV5-1 and TRBJ1-2; 7 nucleotides agree with TRBD1. The CDR3 loop spans 14 amino acids. Germline loops: CDR1 SGHRS, CDR2 YFSETQ. Trimming cost V 0 bases and J 3 bases; bases outside gene matches: 2.

This clonotype occurred many times. V gene TRBV20-1 combines with J gene TRBJ2-1; 7 bases map to TRBD1. Germline assignment: CDR1 DFQATT and CDR2 SNEGSKA (reference sequence). With V trimmed by 0 bases and J by 7 bases, 12 bases remained unmatched. The length of the CDR3 is 16 residues. CDR3 sequence reads: CSARDHPGGLGNEQFF. The CDR3 nucleotides read TGCAGTGCTAGAGATCATCCAGGGGGTTTGGGGAATGAGCAGTTCTTC.

The chain employs TRBV7-9 and TRBJ2-1, with 15 bases aligning to TRBD2. From germline, CDR1 is SEHNR and CDR2 FQNEAQ (reference sequence). The trim removed 4 bases at V and 6 bases at J, leaving 4 bases unmatched. There are 16 residues in the CDR3. The CDR3 coding sequence is TGTGCCAGCAGCTCGGGACTAGCGGGAGGTGGCAATGAGCAGTTCTTC. It is translated as CASSSGLAGGGNEQFF.

This clonotype was seen only a few times. The gene calls are TRBV2 and TRBJ2-2, with 9 bases identical to TRBD2. V lost 8 bases to trimming and J lost 5 bases; unmatched junction nucleotides: 9. Germline V gene lookup returns CDR1 SNHLY and CDR2 FYNNEI. This CDR3 has 15 amino acids. The CDR3 bases are TGTGCCAGCGAGCGGGAGGTCGCAGGGACCGGGGAGCTGTTTTTT. Protein sequence: CASEREVAGTGELFF.

This clonotype was recorded at least ten times. This chain joins TRBV20-1 and TRBJ2-1; 11 bases match TRBD1. The CDR3 has 16 residues. CDR1 DFQATT and CDR2 SNEGSKA come from the germline V gene (reference sequence). The V and J ends lost 0 bases and 4 bases, in that order; junction bases with no gene match: 5. In DNA form, the CDR3 reads TGCAGTGCTAGAGACATCCGGGACAGGGGGTACAATGAGCAGTTCTTC. It encodes CSARDIRDRGYNEQFF.

This clonotype has ten or more counts. The chain has TRBV15 and TRBJ2-7; D is possibly TRBD1 or TRBD2 (5 bases each). The V gene's germline CDR1 is LNHNV and CDR2 YYDKDF (reference sequence). V lost 1 base and J lost 2, with 9 bases in between. This CDR3 has 14 residues. CDR3 loop: CATSRVRGPYEQYF. DNA of the CDR3: TGTGCCACCAGCAGAGTCCGGGGCCCCTACGAGCAGTACTTC. The full variable domain, its missing parts supplied by reference TRBV15 and TRBJ2-7, is DAMVIQNPRYQVTQFGKPVTLSCSQTLNHNVMYWYQQKSSQAPKLLFHYYDKDFNNEADTPDNFQSRRPNTSFCFLDIRSPGLGDTAMYLCATSRVRGPYEQYFGPGTRLTVT.

This clonotype was seen repeatedly, ten times or more. DNA of the CDR3: TGTGCCAGCAGCCCGATGGGCACAGATACGCAGTATTTT. It translates to CASSPMGTDTQYF. The rearrangement uses TRBV2 and TRBJ2-3; no clear D gene. Germline-derived CDR1 and CDR2 are SNHLY and FYNNEI. Trimming pared 6 bases from V and 1 base from J, leaving 8 bases between. This CDR3 is 13 amino acids long.

This clonotype has at least ten counts. The gene calls are TRBV20-1 and TRBJ2-1, with 10 bases matching TRBD2. The CDR3 is 15 amino acids. Germline assignment: CDR1 DFQATT and CDR2 SNEGSKA (reference sequence). V lost 6 bases to trimming and J lost 12 bases; unmatched junction nucleotides: 17. CDR3 in DNA: TGCAGTGCGCCGAGGTCCAGCGGGAGGGGTAATAGGCAGTTCTTC. This codes for CSAPRSSGRGNRQFF.

This clonotype was seen repeatedly, ten times or more. The chain recombines TRBV7-9 with TRBJ2-5, with a possible D match to TRBD2 (5 bases). Germline V CDR1 and CDR2: SEHNR, FQNEAQ (reference sequence). The CDR3 spans 14 residues. The ends were cut back, 3 bases at V and 1 base at J, with 9 bases in the middle. This CDR3 is CASSFSELQETQYF. The CDR3 DNA reads as TGTGCCAGCAGCTTTAGCGAGCTCCAAGAGACCCAGTACTTC.

Ten or more counts support this clonotype. The rearrangement uses TRBV4-2 and TRBJ1-6; 7 bases line up with TRBD1. From germline, CDR1 is LGHNA and CDR2 YNFKEQ. The ends lost 4 bases at V and 6 bases at J; junction bases unmatched: 3. The CDR3 covers 14 residues. The CDR3 region has the DNA TGTGCCAGCAGCCTTGGGACAGCTAATTCACCCCTCCACTTT. This encodes CASSLGTANSPLHF.

This clonotype was detected ten times or more. This chain connects TRBV7-8 to TRBJ2-7, with D unresolved. The CDR3 contains 15 residues. The V end was cut by 1 base, the J end by 0 bases, with 10 bases between. Germline V gene sequence: CDR1 SGHVS, CDR2 FQNEAQ. Here the CDR3 DNA reads TGTGCCAGCAGCTTAGTCGTCTCTAGCTCCTACGAGCAGTACTTC. It codes for CASSLVVSSSYEQYF.

This clonotype was seen ten or more times. The rearrangement uses TRBV28 and TRBJ2-3; TRBD1 matches at 8 bases. The CDR3 contains 15 residues. In germline, CDR1 is MDHEN, CDR2 SYDVKM. Trimming removed 2 bases from V and 6 bases from J; junction bases left unmatched: 7. CDR3 sequence reads: CASSLATGEIDTQYF. The CDR3 DNA reads TGTGCCAGCAGTTTAGCGACAGGGGAGATTGATACGCAGTATTTT. The variable domain in full, completed from reference TRBV28 and TRBJ2-3, reads DVKVTQSSRYLVKRTGEKVFLECVQDMDHENMFWYRQDPGLGLRLIYFSYDVKMKEKGDIPEGYSVSREKKERFSLILESASTNQTSMYLCASSLATGEIDTQYFGPGTRLTVL.

With respect to this clonotype: Given a much more abundant clone one base away, this may be a read error. The gene calls are TRBV6-6 and TRBJ2-7; TRBD2 might be the D (7 bases). V was trimmed by 6 bases and J by 6 bases, leaving 15 bases between them. Germline CDR1 reads MNHNY; CDR2 reads SVGAGI (reference sequence). The CDR3 runs 13 residues. The CDR3 loop is CASRGGVQGEQYF. CDR3 coding DNA: TGTGCCAGCAGAGGGGGGGTCCAGGGCGAGCAGTACTTC.

This clonotype was observed at least ten times. The rearrangement uses TRBV4-3 and TRBJ1-3, with a tentative D call TRBD1 (6 bases). The ends were cut back, 0 bases at V and 3 bases at J, with 9 bases in the middle. The CDR3 runs to 15 residues. The germline V gene encodes CDR1 LGHNA and CDR2 YSLEER. CDR3 region: CASSQDEGGGNTIYF. Here the CDR3 DNA reads TGCGCCAGCAGCCAAGATGAGGGGGGTGGAAACACCATATATTTT.

For the CDR3, the DNA is TGTGCCAGCAGCTCTCCCGGAGGCCTAGCGGCTTCCAATGAGCAGTTCTTC. It translates to CASSSPGGLAASNEQFF. The V call is TRBV7-6, the J call TRBJ2-1; 7 bases fit TRBD2. CDR1 and CDR2 from the germline V gene are SGHVS and FNYEAQ. CDR3 length equals 17 residues. V was clipped by 4 bases and J by 6 bases; unmatched bases: 15. The full variable domain, with the rest looked up from reference TRBV7-6 and TRBJ2-1, is GAGVSQSPRYKVTKRGQDVALRCDPISGHVSLYWYRQALGQGPEFLTYFNYEAQQDKSGLPNDRFSAERPEGSISTLTIQRTEQRDSAMYRCASSSPGGLAASNEQFFGPGTRLTVL.

This clonotype appeared a few times. The chain's CDR3 is CASSLELAGGVEQFF. In nucleotides, the CDR3 is TGTGCCAGCAGCTTAGAACTAGCGGGAGGGGTTGAGCAGTTCTTC. The V gene is TRBV7-2, the J gene TRBJ2-1; TRBD2 matches 13 bases. J was trimmed by 9 bases and V by 1 base; bases with no gene match: 3. Germline-derived CDR1 and CDR2 are SGHTA and FQGNSA. CDR3 length equals 15 residues.

This clonotype appeared many times. The genes are TRBV20-1 and TRBJ2-1; TRBD1 might be the D (6 bases). The CDR3 has 12 residues. Germline values: CDR1 DFQATT, CDR2 SNEGSKA (reference sequence). V was cut by 3 bases and J by 7 bases, with 10 bases left in between. The DNA of the CDR3 is TGCAGTGCTAGTAATAGGGGGAATGAGCAGTTCTTC. Protein sequence: CSASNRGNEQFF.

This clonotype occurred many times. This sequence joins TRBV29-1 and TRBJ2-7; 8 bases fit TRBD1. V lost 3 bases to trimming and J lost 6 bases; unmatched junction nucleotides: 7. Looked up from germline, CDR1 is SQVTM and CDR2 is ANQGSEA. This CDR3 region has 13 residues. This CDR3 reads CSVDGTGPGEQYF. The CDR3 bases are TGCAGCGTTGACGGGACAGGCCCCGGCGAGCAGTACTTC.

There are many counts of this clonotype. This chain joins TRBV20-1 and TRBJ1-2; D call uncertain. The CDR3 has 12 residues. V was clipped by 3 bases and J by 5 bases, with 10 bases between them. Germline CDR1 reads DFQATT; CDR2 reads SNEGSKA (reference sequence). CDR3 coding DNA: TGCAGTGCTAGTTGGCGGACTTATGGCTACACCTTC. Protein product: CSASWRTYGYTF.

This chain joins TRBV20-1 and TRBJ2-5; D is possibly TRBD2 (5 bases). CDR1 is DFQATT and CDR2 is SNEGSKA in the germline V gene (reference sequence). Trimming cost V 2 bases and J 4 bases, with 8 bases left between them. The CDR3 extends over 12 amino acids. CDR3 coding DNA: TGCAGTGCTAGAAGCCGGGGAGAGACCCAGTACTTC. Protein sequence: CSARSRGETQYF.

This clonotype has ten or more counts. V is TRBV5-1 and J is TRBJ2-5; D not certain. This CDR3 has 15 amino acids. The V end was cut by 1 base, the J end by 5 bases, with 15 bases between. CDR1 is SGHRS, CDR2 YFSETQ, per germline. CDR3 in amino acids: CASSLTITVGETQYF. The CDR3 DNA is TGCGCCAGCAGCTTGACGATAACCGTCGGCGAGACCCAGTACTTC.

This clonotype has ten or more counts. The rearrangement links TRBV12-3 or TRBV12-4 to TRBJ2-1; TRBD2 matches 10 bases. The CDR3 totals 15 residues. Losses at the gene ends were 4 bases for V and 4 bases for J; bases not matched to a gene: 4. CDR3 sequence: CASSYRAGGYNEQFF. The CDR3 coding sequence is TGTGCCAGCAGTTACCGAGCGGGAGGGTACAATGAGCAGTTCTTC.

The chain combines TRBV11-2 with TRBJ2-3, with 14 positions matching TRBD2. The CDR3 length is 21 residues. V dropped 2 bases and J dropped 2; count of bases not matched to a gene: 15. Germline loops: CDR1 SGHAT, CDR2 FQNNGV. The CDR3 loop is CASSLYLPGLAGVPLTDTQYF. CDR3 bases: TGTGCCAGCAGCTTATACCTCCCGGGACTAGCGGGAGTTCCACTCACAGATACGCAGTATTTT.

The chain combines TRBV7-1 with TRBJ2-5, with unresolved D. TRBV7-1 qualifies as an ORF whose function is uncertain. Trimming stripped 3 bases from V and 3 bases from J, with 8 bases between. The CDR3 runs 13 residues. Here the CDR3 DNA reads TGTGCCAGCAGCTCCCCCGCAAAAGAGACCCAGTACTTC. Protein: CASSSPAKETQYF.

This clonotype appeared many times. This rearrangement joins TRBV18 to TRBJ2-1; 8 nucleotides agree with TRBD2. J lost 7 bases, V lost 3 bases, and 8 bases had no gene match. The germline gives CDR1 KGHSH, CDR2 LQKENI. This CDR3 comprises 15 residues. The CDR3 sequence: CASSPLDGRGNEQFF. As DNA, the CDR3 is TGTGCCAGCTCACCGCTAGACGGGAGGGGGAATGAGCAGTTCTTC.